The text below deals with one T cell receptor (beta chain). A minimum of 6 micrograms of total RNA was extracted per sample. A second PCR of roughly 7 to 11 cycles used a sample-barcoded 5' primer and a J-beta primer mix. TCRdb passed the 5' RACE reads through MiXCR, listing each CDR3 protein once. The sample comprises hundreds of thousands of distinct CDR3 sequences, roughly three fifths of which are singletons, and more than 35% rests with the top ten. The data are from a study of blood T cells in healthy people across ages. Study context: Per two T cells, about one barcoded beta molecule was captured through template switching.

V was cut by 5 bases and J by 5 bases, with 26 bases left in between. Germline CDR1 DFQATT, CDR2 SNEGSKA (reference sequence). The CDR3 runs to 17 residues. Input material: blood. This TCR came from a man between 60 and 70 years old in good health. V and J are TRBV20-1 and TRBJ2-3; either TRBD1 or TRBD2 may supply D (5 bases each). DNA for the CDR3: TGCAGTGCTGGGATGGACCATTGGGGGTCCAGGAGAGATACGCAGTATTTT. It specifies CSAGMDHWGSRRDTQYF.